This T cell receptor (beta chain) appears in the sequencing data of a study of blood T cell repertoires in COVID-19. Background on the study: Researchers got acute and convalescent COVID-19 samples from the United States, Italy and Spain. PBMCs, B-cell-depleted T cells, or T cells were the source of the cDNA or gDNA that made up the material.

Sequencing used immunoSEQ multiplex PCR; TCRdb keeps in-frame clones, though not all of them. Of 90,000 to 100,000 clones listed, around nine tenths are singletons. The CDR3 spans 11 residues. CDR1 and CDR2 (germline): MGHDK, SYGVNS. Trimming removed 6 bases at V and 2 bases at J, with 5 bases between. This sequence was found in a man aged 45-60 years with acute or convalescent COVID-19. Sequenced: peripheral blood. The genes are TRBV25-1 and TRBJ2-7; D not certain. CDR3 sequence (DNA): TGTGCCAGCAGAGTAGCCTACGAGCAGTACTTC. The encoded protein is CASRVAYEQYF.